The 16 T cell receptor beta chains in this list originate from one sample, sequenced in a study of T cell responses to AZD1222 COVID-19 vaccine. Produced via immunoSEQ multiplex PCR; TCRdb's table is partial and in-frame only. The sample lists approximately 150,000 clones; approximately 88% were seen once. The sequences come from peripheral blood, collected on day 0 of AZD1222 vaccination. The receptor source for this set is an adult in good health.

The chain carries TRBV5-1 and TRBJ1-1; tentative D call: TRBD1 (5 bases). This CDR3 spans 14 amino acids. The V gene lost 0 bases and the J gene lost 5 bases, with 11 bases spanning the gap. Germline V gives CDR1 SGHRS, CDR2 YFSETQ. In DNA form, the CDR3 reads TGCGCCAGCAGCTTGGAGGGCAGGGATACTGAAGCTTTCTTT. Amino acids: CASSLEGRDTEAFF.

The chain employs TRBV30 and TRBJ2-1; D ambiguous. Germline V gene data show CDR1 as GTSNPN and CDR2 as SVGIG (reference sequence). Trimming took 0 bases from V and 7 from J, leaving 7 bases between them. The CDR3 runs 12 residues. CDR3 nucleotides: TGTGCCTGGAGTGTATTGATGAATGAGCAGTTCTTC. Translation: CAWSVLMNEQFF.

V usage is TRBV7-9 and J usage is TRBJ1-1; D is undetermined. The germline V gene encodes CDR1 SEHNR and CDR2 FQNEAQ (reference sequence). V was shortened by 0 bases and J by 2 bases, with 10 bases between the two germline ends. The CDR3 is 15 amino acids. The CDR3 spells CASSLASPTNTEAFF. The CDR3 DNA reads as TGTGCCAGCAGCTTAGCGTCACCTACAAACACTGAAGCTTTCTTT.

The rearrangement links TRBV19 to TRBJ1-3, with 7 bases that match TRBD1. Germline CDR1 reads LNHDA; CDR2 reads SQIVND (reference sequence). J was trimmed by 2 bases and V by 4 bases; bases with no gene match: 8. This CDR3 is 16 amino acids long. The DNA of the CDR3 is TGTGCCAGTAGTACGCTAACAGGGGTTGCTGGAAACACCATATATTTT. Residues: CASSTLTGVAGNTIYF.

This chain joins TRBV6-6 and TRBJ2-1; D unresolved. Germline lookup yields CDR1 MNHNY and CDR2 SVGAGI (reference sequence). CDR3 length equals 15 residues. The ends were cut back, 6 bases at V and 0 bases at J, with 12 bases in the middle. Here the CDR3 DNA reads TGTGCCAGCAGATTTAGACCGCCCTCCTACAATGAGCAGTTCTTC. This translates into CASRFRPPSYNEQFF.

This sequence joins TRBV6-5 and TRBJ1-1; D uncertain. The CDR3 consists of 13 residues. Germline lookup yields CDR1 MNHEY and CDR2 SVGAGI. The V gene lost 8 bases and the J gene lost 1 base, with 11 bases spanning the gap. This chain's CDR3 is CASGRQENTEAFF. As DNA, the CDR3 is TGTGCCAGCGGTAGGCAGGAGAACACTGAAGCTTTCTTT.

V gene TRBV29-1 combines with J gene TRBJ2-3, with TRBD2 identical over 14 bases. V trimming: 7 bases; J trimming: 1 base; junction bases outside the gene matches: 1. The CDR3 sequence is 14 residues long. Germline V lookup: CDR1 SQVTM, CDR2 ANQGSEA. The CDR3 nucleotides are TGCAGCGGGGGACTAGCGGGGGGCACAGATACGCAGTATTTT. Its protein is CSGGLAGGTDTQYF.

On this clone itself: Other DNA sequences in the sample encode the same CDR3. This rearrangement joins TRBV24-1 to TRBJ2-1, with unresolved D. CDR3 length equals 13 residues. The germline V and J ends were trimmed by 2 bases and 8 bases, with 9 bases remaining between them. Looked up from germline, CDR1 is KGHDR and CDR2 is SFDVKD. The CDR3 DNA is TGTGCCACCAGTGATTCCACCGTGGATGAGCAGTTCTTC. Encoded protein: CATSDSTVDEQFF.

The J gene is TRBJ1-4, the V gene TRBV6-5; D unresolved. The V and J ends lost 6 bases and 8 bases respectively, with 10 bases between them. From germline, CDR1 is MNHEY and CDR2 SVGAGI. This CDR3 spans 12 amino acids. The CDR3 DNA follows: TGTGCCAGCAGCCGATTTGGGGAAAAACTGTTTTTT. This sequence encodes CASSRFGEKLFF.

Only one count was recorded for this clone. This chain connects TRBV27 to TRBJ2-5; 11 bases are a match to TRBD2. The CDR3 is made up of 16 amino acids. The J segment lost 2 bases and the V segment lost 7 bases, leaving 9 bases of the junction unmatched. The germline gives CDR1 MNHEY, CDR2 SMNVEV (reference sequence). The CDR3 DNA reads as TGTGCCAGCAAAATCCGACTAGCGGGGCCTCAAGAGACCCAGTACTTC. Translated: CASKIRLAGPQETQYF.

CDR3 coding DNA: TGTGCCAGCGGGTGGCTACAGAGGACTGAAGCTTTCTTT. Translating it yields CASGWLQRTEAFF. The chain recombines TRBV27 with TRBJ1-1; no definite D call. This CDR3 has 13 amino acids. Trimming took off 8 bases at V and 5 bases at J, with 15 bases between the two ends. The V gene's germline CDR1 is MNHEY and CDR2 SMNVEV (reference sequence).

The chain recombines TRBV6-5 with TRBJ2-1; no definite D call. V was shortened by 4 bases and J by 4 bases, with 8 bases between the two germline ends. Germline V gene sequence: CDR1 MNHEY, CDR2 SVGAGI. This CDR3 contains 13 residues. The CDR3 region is CASSFTVYNEQFF. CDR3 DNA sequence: TGTGCCAGCAGTTTTACAGTTTACAATGAGCAGTTCTTC.

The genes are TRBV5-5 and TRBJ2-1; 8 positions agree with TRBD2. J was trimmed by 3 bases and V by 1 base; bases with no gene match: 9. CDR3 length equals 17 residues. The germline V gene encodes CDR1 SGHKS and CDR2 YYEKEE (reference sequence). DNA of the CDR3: TGTGCCAGCAGCTTGTGGCAGGGGAGCGGGGGCTACAATGAGCAGTTCTTC. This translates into CASSLWQGSGGYNEQFF.

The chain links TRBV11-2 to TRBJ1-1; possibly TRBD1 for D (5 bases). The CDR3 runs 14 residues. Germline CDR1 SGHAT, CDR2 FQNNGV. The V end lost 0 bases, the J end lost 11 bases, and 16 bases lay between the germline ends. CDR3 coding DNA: TGTGCCAGCAGCTTAGAGTCTTTCAGTTCAGGGGCTTTCTTT. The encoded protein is CASSLESFSSGAFF.

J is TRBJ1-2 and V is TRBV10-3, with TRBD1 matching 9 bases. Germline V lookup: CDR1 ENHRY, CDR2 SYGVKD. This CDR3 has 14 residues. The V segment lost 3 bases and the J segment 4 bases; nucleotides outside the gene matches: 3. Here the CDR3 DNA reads TGTGCCATCAGTGATAGGACAGGGGTCTATGGCTACACCTTC. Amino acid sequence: CAISDRTGVYGYTF.

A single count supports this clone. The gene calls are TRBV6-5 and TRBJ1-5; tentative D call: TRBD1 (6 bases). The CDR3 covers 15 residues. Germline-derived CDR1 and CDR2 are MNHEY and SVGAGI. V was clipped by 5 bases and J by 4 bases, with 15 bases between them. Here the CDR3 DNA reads TGTGCCAGCAGTCCGACAGGCGTTGGGAATCAGCCCCAGCATTTT. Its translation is CASSPTGVGNQPQHF.